The entry that follows covers one T cell receptor beta chain sequence. The entry originates in a study of blood T cell repertoires in COVID-19. Clones were sequenced by immunoSEQ multiplex PCR, and TCRdb holds only the in-frame ones, with some missing. The table shows about 240,000 clones, with 85% to 90% occurring only once. Enrolled through a virtual design, the participants were between 18 and 89 years of age and came from 24 US areas. Losses at the gene ends were 6 bases for V and 6 bases for J; bases not matched to a gene: 6. Germline V gives CDR1 MDHEN, CDR2 SYDVKM. The CDR3 loop spans 13 amino acids.

This chain connects TRBV28 to TRBJ1-1; 8 nucleotides agree with TRBD1. The sequence came from a woman aged 25 to 45 who had recovered from COVID-19. Material for sequencing was PBMCs or T cells enriched from blood (not recorded which). The CDR3 loop reads CASRLQGVAEAFF. The CDR3 region has the DNA TGTGCCAGCAGATTACAGGGGGTCGCTGAAGCTTTCTTT.